The entry that follows covers one TCR beta chain sequence. The germline V gene encodes CDR1 SGHNT and CDR2 YYREEE (reference sequence). The CDR3 loop spans 13 amino acids. V was shortened by 4 bases and J by 0 bases, with 8 bases between the two germline ends. This sample is part of a study of PD-1 blockade in classical Hodgkin lymphoma. Profiling relied on immunoSEQ multiplex PCR, and the TCRdb table lists in-frame clones only, not all of them. The sample has around 65,000 clones, 70% to 90% seen once; the top ten hold roughly 8%. The time point was: cycle 4 day 1 (C4D1), after five to seven weeks of nivolumab. Every one of the patients relapsed after autologous stem cell transplantation (brentuximab vedotin exposure was variable).

This receptor was obtained from a human donor with classical Hodgkin lymphoma. The chain combines TRBV5-4 with TRBJ2-7; D may be TRBD1 or TRBD2 (5 bases each). The specimen comprised peripheral blood mononuclear cells (PBMCs), sampled before the fourth cycle of nivolumab. CDR3 protein: CASSPGSSYEQYF. Here the CDR3 DNA reads TGTGCCAGCAGCCCAGGGAGCTCCTACGAGCAGTACTTC.